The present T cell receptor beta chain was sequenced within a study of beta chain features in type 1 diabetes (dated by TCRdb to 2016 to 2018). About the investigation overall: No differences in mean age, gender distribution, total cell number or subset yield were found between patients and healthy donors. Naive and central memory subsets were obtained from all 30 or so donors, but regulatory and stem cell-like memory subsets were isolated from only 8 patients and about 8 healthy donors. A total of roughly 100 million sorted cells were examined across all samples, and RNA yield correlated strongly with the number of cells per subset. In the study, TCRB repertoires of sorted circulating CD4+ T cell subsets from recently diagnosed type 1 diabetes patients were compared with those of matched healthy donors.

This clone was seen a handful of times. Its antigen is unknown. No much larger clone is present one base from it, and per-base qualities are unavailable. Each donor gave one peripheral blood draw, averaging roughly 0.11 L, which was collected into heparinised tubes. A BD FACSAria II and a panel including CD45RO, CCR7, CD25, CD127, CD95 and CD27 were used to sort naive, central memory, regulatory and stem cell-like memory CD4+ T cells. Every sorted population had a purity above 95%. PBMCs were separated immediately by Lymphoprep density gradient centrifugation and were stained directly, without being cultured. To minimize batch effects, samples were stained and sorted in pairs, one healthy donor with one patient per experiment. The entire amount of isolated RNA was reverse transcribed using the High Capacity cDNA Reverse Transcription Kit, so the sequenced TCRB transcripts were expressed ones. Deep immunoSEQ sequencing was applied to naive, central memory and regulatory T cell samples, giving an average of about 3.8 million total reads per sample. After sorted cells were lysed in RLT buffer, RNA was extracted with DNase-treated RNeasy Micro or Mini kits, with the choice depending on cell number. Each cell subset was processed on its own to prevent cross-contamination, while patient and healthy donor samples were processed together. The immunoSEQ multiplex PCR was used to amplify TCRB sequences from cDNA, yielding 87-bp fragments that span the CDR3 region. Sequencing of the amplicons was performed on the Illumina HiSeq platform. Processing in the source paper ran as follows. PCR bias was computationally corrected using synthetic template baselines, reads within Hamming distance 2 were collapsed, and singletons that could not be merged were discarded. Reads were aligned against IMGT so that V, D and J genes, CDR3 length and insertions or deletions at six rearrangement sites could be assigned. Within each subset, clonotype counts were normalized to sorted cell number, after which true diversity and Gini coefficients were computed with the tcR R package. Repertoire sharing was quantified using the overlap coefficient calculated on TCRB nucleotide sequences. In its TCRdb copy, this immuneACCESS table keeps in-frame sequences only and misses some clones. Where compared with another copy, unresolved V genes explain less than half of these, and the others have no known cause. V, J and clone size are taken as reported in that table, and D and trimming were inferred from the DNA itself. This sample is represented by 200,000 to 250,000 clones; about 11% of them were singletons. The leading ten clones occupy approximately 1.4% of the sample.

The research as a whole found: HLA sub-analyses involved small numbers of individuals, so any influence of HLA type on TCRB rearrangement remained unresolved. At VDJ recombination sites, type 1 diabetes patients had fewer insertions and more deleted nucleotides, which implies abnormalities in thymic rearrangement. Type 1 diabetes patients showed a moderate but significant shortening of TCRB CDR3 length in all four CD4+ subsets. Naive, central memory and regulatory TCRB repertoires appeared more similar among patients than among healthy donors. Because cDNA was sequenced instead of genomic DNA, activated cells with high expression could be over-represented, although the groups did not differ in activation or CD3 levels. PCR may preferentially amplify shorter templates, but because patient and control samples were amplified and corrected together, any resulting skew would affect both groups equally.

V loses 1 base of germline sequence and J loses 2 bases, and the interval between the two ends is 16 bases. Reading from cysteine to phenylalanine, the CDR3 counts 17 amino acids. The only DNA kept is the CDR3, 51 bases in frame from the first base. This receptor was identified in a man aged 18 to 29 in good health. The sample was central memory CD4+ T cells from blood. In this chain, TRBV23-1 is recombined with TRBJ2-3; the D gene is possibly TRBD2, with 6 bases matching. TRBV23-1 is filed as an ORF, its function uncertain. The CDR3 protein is CASSQWRCWGVTDTQYF. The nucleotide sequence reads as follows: TGCGCCAGCAGTCAATGGCGCTGCTGGGGGGTCACAGATACGCAGTATTTT.